This entry lists 22 T cell receptor beta chains sequenced from one sample in a study of CD8 T cells in ankylosing spondylitis. One entry per CDR3 protein results from TCRdb running MiXCR on the 5' RACE reads. Of 30,000 to 45,000 distinct CDR3 sequences listed, about 9.3% are singletons. Sequenced: blood, either unsorted or a sorted T cell fraction (not recorded which). These receptor sequences come from a male donor with ankylosing spondylitis or in good health (not recorded which).

The chain employs TRBV13 and TRBJ2-1, with D perhaps TRBD1 or TRBD2 (5 bases each). CDR3 length: 14 amino acids. V was clipped by 3 bases and J by 6 bases, with 12 bases between them. Germline values: CDR1 PRHDT, CDR2 FYEKMQ (reference sequence). CDR3 sequence (DNA): TGTGCCAGCAGCTTTGGGGGTTTCCGCAATGAGCAGTTCTTC. Its translation: CASSFGGFRNEQFF.

A few counts support this clonotype. V and J are TRBV6-5 and TRBJ1-1, with D unclear. V lost 2 bases, J lost 0 bases, and 7 bases lay in between. This CDR3 region has 14 residues. Per the germline V gene, CDR1 is MNHEY and CDR2 is SVGAGI. As DNA, the CDR3 is TGTGCCAGCAGTTACGAGGGCCTGAACACTGAAGCTTTCTTT. This sequence encodes CASSYEGLNTEAFF.

The table lists this clonotype with many counts. The chain employs TRBV5-5 and TRBJ1-1; D is perhaps TRBD1 (5 bases). Trimming took off 3 bases at V and 1 base at J, with 10 bases between the two ends. CDR1 and CDR2 from the germline V gene are SGHKS and YYEKEE (reference sequence). There are 14 residues in the CDR3. Here the CDR3 reads CASSWGGRNTEAFF. CDR3 in DNA: TGTGCCAGCAGCTGGGGGGGTCGGAACACTGAAGCTTTCTTT.

This clonotype was detected ten times or more. The rearrangement joins TRBV12-3 or TRBV12-4 to TRBJ2-5; D is uncertain. This CDR3 has 13 residues. Trimming cost V 6 bases and J 3 bases, with 11 bases left between them. As DNA, the CDR3 is TGTGCCAGCAGACCGGCGAGGAAAGAGACCCAGTACTTC. Translation: CASRPARKETQYF.

This clonotype came up many times. The V and J genes are TRBV25-1 and TRBJ2-5, with 9 bases aligning to TRBD1. The CDR3 is made up of 15 amino acids. The J segment lost 5 bases and the V segment lost 3 bases, leaving 7 bases of the junction unmatched. In germline, CDR1 is MGHDK, CDR2 SYGVNS. CDR3 nucleotide sequence: TGTGCCAGCAGTGACCTACAGGGGGCAGGGGAGACCCAGTACTTC. Its protein is CASSDLQGAGETQYF. The variable domain in full, with the rest retrieved from reference TRBV25-1 and TRBJ2-5, is EADIYQTPRYLVIGTGKKITLECSQTMGHDKMYWYQQDPGMELHLIHYSYGVNSTEKGDLSSESTVSRIRTEHFPLTLESARPSHTSQYLCASSDLQGAGETQYFGPGTRLLVL.

This clonotype showed up many times. The V gene is TRBV3-1, the J gene TRBJ2-7; D might be TRBD2 (5 bases). Germline values: CDR1 LGHDT, CDR2 YNNKEL (reference sequence). The V gene lost 0 bases and the J gene lost 3 bases, with 12 bases spanning the gap. This CDR3 is 15 amino acids long. The CDR3 here is CASSQDLSDYYEQYF. CDR3 nucleotide sequence: TGTGCCAGCAGCCAAGATCTAAGCGACTACTACGAGCAGTACTTC.

A remark on this clonotype: A single base separates this from a much larger clone, so it may be a read error. The chain couples TRBV25-1 to TRBJ2-2, with D perhaps matching TRBD2 (5 bases). The CDR3 is 12 amino acids. CDR1 MGHDK and CDR2 SYGVNS come from the germline V gene. The ends were cut back, 4 bases at V and 9 bases at J, with 9 bases in the middle. The CDR3 DNA follows: TGTGCCAGCAGTGGAGGGCCCAGGGAGCTGTTTTTT. Translating gives CASSGGPRELFF.

The V and J genes are TRBV4-3 and TRBJ2-1; D ambiguous. Germline V gives CDR1 LGHNA, CDR2 YSLEER. The germline V and J ends were trimmed by 3 bases and 2 bases, with 11 bases remaining between them. The CDR3 consists of 15 residues. For the CDR3, the DNA is TGCGCCAGCAGCCAGTCCGTGGGCCCCTACAATGAGCAGTTCTTC. It is translated as CASSQSVGPYNEQFF.

The sample holds many counts of this clonotype. The chain recombines TRBV6-1 with TRBJ2-3; D remains ambiguous. The CDR3 covers 12 residues. Trimming cost V 2 bases and J 5 bases, with 5 bases left between them. Germline V gene sequence: CDR1 MNHNS, CDR2 SASEGT. DNA for the CDR3: TGTGCCAGCAGTGAAACCCAAGATACGCAGTATTTT. Its translation: CASSETQDTQYF.

This clonotype was found many times. The chain combines TRBV19 with TRBJ2-5; TRBD2 is a possible D gene (5 bases). The V and J ends lost 6 bases and 2 bases respectively, with 10 bases between them. The germline CDR1 and CDR2 sequences are LNHDA and SQIVND (reference sequence). CDR3 length equals 13 residues. The CDR3 loop is CASSDYTQETQYF. The DNA for the CDR3 is TGTGCCAGTAGCGACTATACACAAGAGACCCAGTACTTC.

This clonotype has at least ten counts. The V call is TRBV20-1, the J call TRBJ2-1; TRBD2 is a possible D gene (6 bases). The CDR3 covers 15 residues. Trimming cost V 3 bases and J 4 bases, with 16 bases left between them. From germline, CDR1 is DFQATT and CDR2 SNEGSKA (reference sequence). The CDR3 region is CSARREAISYNEQFF. The DNA for the CDR3 is TGCAGTGCTAGGAGGGAGGCCATTAGTTACAATGAGCAGTTCTTC.

This clonotype was counted many times. The chain combines TRBV4-1 with TRBJ2-7; 9 nucleotides agree with TRBD1. Trimming removed 2 bases from V and 3 bases from J; junction bases left unmatched: 8. Germline assignment: CDR1 MGHRA and CDR2 YSYEKL. The CDR3 covers 16 residues. The CDR3 protein is CASSQSGTGPSYEQYF. CDR3 coding DNA: TGCGCCAGCAGCCAATCCGGGACAGGGCCAAGCTACGAGCAGTACTTC.

This clonotype was detected many times. The chain combines TRBV4-1 with TRBJ2-2; D tentatively reads TRBD1 or TRBD2 (5 bases each). V shed 4 bases and J shed 1 base, with 10 bases lying between them. The germline CDR1 and CDR2 sequences are MGHRA and YSYEKL. The CDR3 extends over 15 amino acids. In DNA form, the CDR3 reads TGCGCCAGCAGCCCCCGGGGACGGAACACCGGGGAGCTGTTTTTT. This translates into CASSPRGRNTGELFF.

Only a few counts were recorded for this clonotype. The CDR3 region is CASSEGSIGETQYF. CDR3 nucleotide sequence: TGTGCCAGCAGTGAGGGTTCCATAGGGGAGACCCAGTACTTC. V gene TRBV6-1 combines with J gene TRBJ2-5; D gene ambiguous. The CDR3 extends over 14 amino acids. Germline V gives CDR1 MNHNS, CDR2 SASEGT. V gave up 3 bases and J gave up 5 bases, with 13 bases separating them.

This clonotype was counted ten times or more. The DNA is omitted, as the CDR3 cannot be located on it reliably, and the CDR3 follows TCRdb's listing. The chain has TRBV21-1 and TRBJ2-7; no DNA check was done on the table's D call, TRBD1. TRBV21-1 is noted as a pseudogene. Both ends counted, the CDR3 spans 16 residues. This chain's CDR3 is CASSFWGTGNFYEQYF.

This clonotype has just a few counts. The V gene is TRBV28, the J gene TRBJ2-2, with a tentative D call TRBD2 (6 bases). Trimming removed 5 bases from V and 4 bases from J, with 14 bases in between. The CDR3 is 15 amino acids. The germline CDR1 and CDR2 sequences are MDHEN and SYDVKM. The CDR3 nucleotides read TGTGCCAGCAGTCCTTATGGAGGGCCCACCGGGGAGCTGTTTTTT. Amino acids: CASSPYGGPTGELFF. The full variable domain, completed using reference TRBV28 and TRBJ2-2, is DVKVTQSSRYLVKRTGEKVFLECVQDMDHENMFWYRQDPGLGLRLIYFSYDVKMKEKGDIPEGYSVSREKKERFSLILESASTNQTSMYLCASSPYGGPTGELFFGEGSRLTVL.

This clonotype was detected many times. V is TRBV29-1 and J is TRBJ1-2, with TRBD1 as a possible D gene (6 bases). Trimming cost V 6 bases and J 5 bases, with 13 bases left between them. Germline CDR1 reads SQVTM; CDR2 reads ANQGSEA. The CDR3 loop spans 12 amino acids. CDR3 sequence: CSVTGTSYGYTF. The DNA for the CDR3 is TGCAGCGTAACAGGGACGAGTTATGGCTACACCTTC.

This clonotype was detected many times. This sequence joins TRBV19 and TRBJ2-1, with 15 positions matching TRBD2. The V and J ends lost 0 bases and 8 bases, in that order; junction bases with no gene match: 5. Germline V lookup: CDR1 LNHDA, CDR2 SQIVND (reference sequence). The CDR3 is 17 amino acids. The CDR3, as DNA: TGTGCCAGTAGTATAGACCCCGGGACTAGCGGGAGGTATGAGCAGTTCTTC. This sequence encodes CASSIDPGTSGRYEQFF.

This clonotype was counted ten times or more. V usage is TRBV3-1 and J usage is TRBJ1-4; no definite D call. The CDR3 has 15 amino acids. Germline CDR1 is LGHDT and CDR2 is YNNKEL (reference sequence). V was trimmed by 2 bases and J by 7 bases, leaving 14 bases between them. The CDR3: CASSQLAGKGEKLFF. The CDR3 nucleotides read TGTGCCAGCAGCCAACTGGCTGGTAAAGGTGAAAAACTGTTTTTT.

In this sample, this clonotype turned up many times. The V and J genes are TRBV6-2 or TRBV6-3 and TRBJ2-1; 15 bases align to TRBD2. Unmatched junction bases numbered 4, after V lost 4 bases and J lost 12 bases. CDR3 size: 14 residues. The germline CDR1 and CDR2 sequences are MNHEY and SVGEGT. The chain's CDR3 is CASSSGLAGGGQFF. The CDR3 coding sequence is TGTGCCAGCAGTTCGGGACTAGCGGGAGGTGGGCAGTTCTTC.

This clonotype showed up many times. This chain uses TRBV6-5 with TRBJ2-7, with 10 bases identical to TRBD1. The CDR3 has 17 residues. In germline, CDR1 is MNHEY, CDR2 SVGAGI. J lost 5 bases, V lost 0 bases, and 10 bases had no gene match. The DNA for the CDR3 is TGTGCCAGCAGTTACTCGACAGGCGGGACAGGGGTACACGAGCAGTACTTC. This codes for CASSYSTGGTGVHEQYF.

This clonotype was seen ten or more times. The genes are TRBV20-1 and TRBJ1-6, with D maybe TRBD1 (6 bases). CDR1 DFQATT and CDR2 SNEGSKA come from the germline V gene (reference sequence). This CDR3 comprises 12 residues. With 4 bases removed from V and 8 bases from J, the gap between germline ends came to 9 bases. CDR3 nucleotide sequence: TGCAGTGCTAACAGGGTTGATTCACCCCTCCACTTT. This translates into CSANRVDSPLHF.